This T cell receptor beta chain derives from a study of CXCR3-negative and CXCR3-positive naive CD8 T cells. Study information: Sequencing brought in some 130 million TRB reads altogether, and each library got about 1.5 +/- 0.3 million. Overall study results and limits: More hydrophobic TRB CDR3s were found in CXCR3-positive naive cells than in CXCR3-negative naive cells.

On this clonotype itself: Its antigen is undetermined.

Looked up from germline, CDR1 is SEHNR and CDR2 is FQNEAQ (reference sequence). CDR3 length: 14 amino acids. The TRB cDNA libraries were prepared by 5' RACE with UMI labels. TCRdb re-called the 5' RACE reads and shows each CDR3 protein once, DNA omitted. The table lists roughly 120,000 distinct CDR3 sequences. This TCR was recovered from a human donor in good health. Some clones in this sample may be carry-over from other donors' samples. V usage is TRBV7-9 and J usage is TRBJ2-1. Sequences were obtained from naive CXCR3+ CD8+ T cells from blood. Subset denoted: CD45RO-CCR7+CD27+CD95- naive CD8+ T cells expressing CXCR3 (TNR3+). This CDR3 is CASSLPEKETEQFF.